Listed here are 17 T cell receptor beta chains from one sample, sequenced in a study of CD8+CD57+ T cells in acquired aplastic anemia. Profiling of TCR beta VDJ combinations and CDR3 sequences used genomic DNA as template. Using its own MiXCR run on the reads, TCRdb lists one record per CDR3 protein. The sample records about 98,000 distinct CDR3 sequences, around two thirds being singletons. Patients selected for sequencing had displayed CD8+CD57+ cell expansion by flow cytometry. Sequencing used sorted CD4+, CD8+, or CD8+CD57+ T cells (not recorded which) from PBMCs. The receptors shown here come from a human donor with aplastic anemia.

This clonotype turned up a few times. The chain couples TRBV20-1 to TRBJ2-5; D not resolved. The CDR3 has 13 residues. Germline V gene data show CDR1 as DFQATT and CDR2 as SNEGSKA (reference sequence). V lost 0 bases to trimming and J lost 5 bases, with 10 bases between them. The CDR3 nucleotides read TGCAGTGCTAGAGAAGCTCTGGAGGAGACCCAGTACTTC. Amino acid sequence: CSAREALEETQYF.

This chain links TRBV7-9 with TRBJ2-1; no clear D. This CDR3 has 12 residues. V was cut by 3 bases and J by 7 bases, with 7 bases left in between. Germline loops: CDR1 SEHNR, CDR2 FQNEAQ (reference sequence). Here the CDR3 reads CASSFKGNEQFF. CDR3 nucleotides: TGTGCCAGCAGCTTCAAGGGAAATGAGCAGTTCTTC.

This clonotype was picked up a small number of times. The chain recombines TRBV10-3 with TRBJ2-3, with 8 bases identical to TRBD2. The ends lost 6 bases at V and 1 base at J; junction bases unmatched: 15. Germline CDR1 is ENHRY and CDR2 is SYGVKD. The CDR3 runs 18 residues. The CDR3 nucleotides are TGTGCCATCAGCGAGGAAGGTAGCGGGACGCGGGGCACAGATACGCAGTATTTT. This sequence encodes CAISEEGSGTRGTDTQYF.

The rearrangement uses TRBV7-8 and TRBJ1-1; D unclear. This CDR3 is 14 amino acids long. V dropped 1 base and J dropped 0 bases, with 6 bases sitting between them. CDR1 and CDR2 from the germline V gene are SGHVS and FQNEAQ. CDR3 DNA: TGTGCCAGCAGCTTAGGCCCGGTGAACACTGAAGCTTTCTTT. This sequence encodes CASSLGPVNTEAFF.

The V gene is TRBV20-1, the J gene TRBJ1-2; D not certain. The CDR3 extends over 10 amino acids. Looked up from germline, CDR1 is DFQATT and CDR2 is SNEGSKA (reference sequence). V lost 0 bases, J lost 13 bases, and 9 bases lay in between. DNA for the CDR3: TGCAGTGCTAGAGACACTTGGATCACCTTC. Translation gives CSARDTWITF.

The chain is built from TRBV19 and TRBJ1-6; D remains unclear. CDR1 and CDR2 from the germline V gene are LNHDA and SQIVND (reference sequence). The CDR3 is made up of 15 amino acids. Trimming took 10 bases from V and 3 from J, leaving 16 bases between them. The CDR3 coding sequence is TGTGCCACCACCCCGACGGCACTCTATAATTCACCCCTCCACTTT. Amino acid sequence: CATTPTALYNSPLHF.

This clonotype was detected ten times or more. The chain links TRBV2 to TRBJ2-2, with D maybe TRBD1 (5 bases). CDR3 length: 14 amino acids. CDR1 SNHLY and CDR2 FYNNEI come from the germline V gene. V lost 9 bases and J 5 bases, leaving 16 bases between the germline ends. CDR3 amino acids: CARGTTVRTGELFF. The CDR3 nucleotides are TGTGCCAGGGGCACGACAGTACGGACCGGGGAGCTGTTTTTT.

The chain carries TRBV10-3 and TRBJ1-4; D is unclear. The germline gives CDR1 ENHRY, CDR2 SYGVKD. This CDR3 spans 15 amino acids. Trimming shortened V by 2 bases and J by 7 bases, and 14 bases separated the two germline ends. CDR3 DNA: TGTGCCATCAGTGAGCCCGGATCGTGGGGTGAAAAACTGTTTTTT. Protein sequence: CAISEPGSWGEKLFF.

The V and J genes are TRBV20-1 and TRBJ2-7, with 7 bases aligning to TRBD2. The V gene end was trimmed by 0 bases and the J gene end by 1 base; junction bases not matched to a gene: 6. The CDR3 loop spans 15 amino acids. Germline V gene sequence: CDR1 DFQATT, CDR2 SNEGSKA (reference sequence). Here the CDR3 DNA reads TGCAGTGCTAGAGATCAAGGGGACTATTCCTACGAGCAGTACTTC. This encodes CSARDQGDYSYEQYF.

The chain has TRBV7-8 and TRBJ2-2; 9 bases match TRBD1. Looked up from germline, CDR1 is SGHVS and CDR2 is FQNEAQ. Germline trimming cut 6 bases from V and 1 base from J; bases unmatched to any gene: 6. This CDR3 spans 16 amino acids. The CDR3 DNA reads TGTGCCAGCAGTGCCGTGGGACAGGGGAACACCGGGGAGCTGTTTTTT. Translated: CASSAVGQGNTGELFF. Full variable domain (rest looked up from reference TRBV7-8 and TRBJ2-2): GAGVSQSPRYKVAKRGQDVALRCDPISGHVSLFWYQQALGQGPEFLTYFQNEAQLDKSGLPSDRFFAERPEGSVSTLKIQRTQQEDSAVYLCASSAVGQGNTGELFFGEGSRLTVL.

The chain couples TRBV4-2 to TRBJ2-1; TRBD1 agrees at 9 bases. V lost 6 bases and J lost 11; bases outside the gene matches: 17. The CDR3 spans 16 residues. Germline V gene sequence: CDR1 LGHNA, CDR2 YNFKEQ. The CDR3 sequence: CASRLSGTGFMAKQFF. The CDR3 coding sequence is TGTGCCAGCAGGCTAAGCGGGACAGGGTTTATGGCGAAGCAGTTCTTC.

The chain uses TRBV29-1 and TRBJ2-1; TRBD2 agrees at 8 bases. With 7 bases clipped from V and 7 bases from J, the junction kept 12 bases outside the gene matches. This CDR3 region has 14 residues. Germline V CDR1 and CDR2: SQVTM, ANQGSEA. The CDR3, as DNA: TGCAGCGCGGGAGCGGGAGTGAAACAGAATGAGCAGTTCTTC. As protein: CSAGAGVKQNEQFF.

In its sample, this clonotype was seen many times. V and J are TRBV20-1 and TRBJ2-7, with 7 bases lining up with TRBD1. The CDR3 sequence is 13 residues long. The trim removed 5 bases at V and 2 bases at J, leaving 6 bases unmatched. Germline values: CDR1 DFQATT, CDR2 SNEGSKA (reference sequence). Written as DNA, the CDR3 is TGCAGTGCTCCACGGGGACAGACCTACGAGCAGTACTTC. It is translated as CSAPRGQTYEQYF.

This chain connects TRBV20-1 to TRBJ2-7; 7 bases fit TRBD1. Germline V gene lookup returns CDR1 DFQATT and CDR2 SNEGSKA (reference sequence). The J segment lost 7 bases and the V segment lost 1 base, leaving 7 bases of the junction unmatched. The CDR3 has 13 amino acids. The CDR3 sequence: CSARGGQSEEQYF. The CDR3, as DNA: TGCAGTGCTAGAGGGGGACAGTCGGAGGAGCAGTACTTC.

The V call is TRBV14, the J call TRBJ1-4; D gene uncertain. Looked up from germline, CDR1 is SGHDN and CDR2 is FVKESK. The CDR3 consists of 11 residues. Trimming pared 3 bases from V and 5 bases from J, leaving 1 base between. The CDR3 sequence: CASSQNEKLFF. The DNA of the CDR3 is TGTGCCAGCAGCCAGAATGAAAAACTGTTTTTT.

In its sample, this clonotype was seen a few times. The genes are TRBV10-3 and TRBJ2-1; 7 bases match TRBD2. Trimming took 4 bases from V and 9 from J; bases not matched to a gene: 0. Germline V gene sequence: CDR1 ENHRY, CDR2 SYGVKD. The CDR3 runs 11 residues. The CDR3 here is CAISGGSEQFF. The CDR3 DNA follows: TGTGCCATCAGTGGCGGGAGTGAGCAGTTCTTC.

In this sample, this clonotype turned up once. V usage is TRBV24-1 and J usage is TRBJ2-1, with TRBD2 matching over 11 bases. V shed 3 bases, J shed 0 bases, and the junction held 9 bases outside the gene matches. Germline lookup yields CDR1 KGHDR and CDR2 SFDVKD. This CDR3 region has 19 residues. Written as DNA, the CDR3 is TGTGCCACCAGTGATCCAACTAGCGGGGGTATGAGCTCCTACAATGAGCAGTTCTTC. Amino acid sequence: CATSDPTSGGMSSYNEQFF.